Described below is a single T cell receptor beta chain sequence and its context. Clones were sequenced by immunoSEQ multiplex PCR, and TCRdb holds only the in-frame ones, with some missing. The sample yields about 54,000 clones, about 90% seen once. CDR1 is MRHNA and CDR2 is SNTAGT in the germline V gene. The CDR3 runs 14 residues. After removal of 7 bases from V and 4 bases from J, the junction contained 7 bases not matched to a gene. The data stem from a study of graft-versus-host responses after intestinal transplantation. This chain links TRBV6-4 with TRBJ2-3; 8 positions agree with TRBD1. Source: PBMCs, taken roughly 95 weeks after intestinal transplant. The receptor was derived from a human patient who received an intestinal transplant, so some T cells may come from the graft donor. The CDR3 coding sequence is TGTGCCAGCAAGAGTACAGGGGGGTCAGATACGCAGTATTTT. Translating gives CASKSTGGSDTQYF.